This TCR beta chain comes out of a study of T cell repertoires in cytomegalovirus infection. The wider study: Shared public TCR beta signatures pointed to both CMV infection and a matching HLA type. Study-wide results and caveats: Summed public TCR beta family frequency identified CMV carriers bearing the relevant HLA.

The CDR3 sequence is 14 residues long. Per the germline V gene, CDR1 is SGHVS and CDR2 is FQNEAQ. Trimming cost V 7 bases and J 5 bases, with 17 bases left between them. With respect to this clonotype: Its antigen is as yet unknown.

TCRdb analysed the reads with MiXCR anew, one entry per CDR3 protein. In the table there are about 60,000 distinct CDR3 sequences, 33% of which are singletons. This TCR came from a human donor in good health (CMV status not recorded). Some clones in this sample may be carry-over from other donors' samples. V and J are TRBV7-8 and TRBJ2-5, with D hard to call. The sample was PBMCs, sequenced either directly or after in vitro stimulation (not recorded which). CDR3 protein: CASTIRAIWETQYF. CDR3 nucleotide sequence: TGTGCCAGCACCATTAGGGCTATATGGGAGACCCAGTACTTC. Together with reference TRBV7-8 and TRBJ2-5, the CDR3 gives the full variable domain: GAGVSQSPRYKVAKRGQDVALRCDPISGHVSLFWYQQALGQGPEFLTYFQNEAQLDKSGLPSDRFFAERPEGSVSTLKIQRTQQEDSAVYLCASTIRAIWETQYFGPGTRLLVL.